The clone carrying this T cell receptor (beta chain) was observed many times. Its cognate antigen is unknown. CDR3 length: 17 amino acids. V was pared by 4 bases and J by 1 base, with 20 bases between. CDR1 and CDR2 from the germline V gene are MDHEN and SYDVKM. This record comes from a study of identical twins. Findings and limits, study-wide: Zero-insertion results could be subject to partial confounding by invariant MAIT and iNKT cells. For out-of-frame beta sequences, excess twin sharing was weaker.

Addition of a universal primer site occurred through template switching, and cDNA carried unique molecular identifiers. TCRdb used MiXCR to reprocess the 5' RACE reads, holding one entry per CDR3 protein. The table includes hundreds of thousands of distinct CDR3 sequences, under 9% detected once. These same data were also listed under a study on yellow fever vaccine responses in identical twins.

The source material was PBMCs. The V and J genes are TRBV28 and TRBJ2-7, with D possibly being TRBD2 (7 bases). The TCR sequence derives from a woman under 30 in good health. In DNA form, the CDR3 reads TGTGCCAGCAGTTCCCGGGGGGCAGCCCTTATTTCCTACGAGCAGTACTTC. As protein: CASSSRGAALISYEQYF.